This TCR beta chain was observed in a study of CD8+ T cells in alopecia areata. In each case, RNA was isolated and then reverse transcribed into cDNA as the sequencing template. Data came from immunoSEQ multiplex PCR; TCRdb stores just in-frame clones and leaves some out. In the table there are fewer than 200,000 clones, roughly 60% of which are singletons. Treatment indicated: oral pan-JAK inhibitor, 5-10 mg twice daily. Collection of lesional scalp punch biopsies and peripheral blood was performed in alopecia areata patients. The sample consisted of CD4+ T cells sorted from blood, taken around week 55, from a patient treated with tofacitinib. This sequence was found in a human donor with alopecia areata.

CDR3 protein: CSASRGGYTF. The DNA of the CDR3 is TGCAGTGCTAGCCGGGGTGGCTACACCTTC. The chain carries TRBV20-1 and TRBJ1-2; D not resolved. Looked up from germline, CDR1 is DFQATT and CDR2 is SNEGSKA (reference sequence). The V and J ends lost 3 bases and 7 bases respectively, with 6 bases between them. This CDR3 spans 10 amino acids.